These 5 T cell receptor beta chains were sequenced from one sample in a study of PD-1 blockade in mismatch repair-deficient tumors. The protocol was immunoSEQ multiplex PCR, while the TCRdb copy is restricted to in-frame clones and leaves out a portion. The table records 75,000 to 80,000 clones, 80% to 90% of them present only once. The input for sequencing was peripheral blood, taken 44 weeks after starting pembrolizumab. The receptors originated from an adult with mismatch repair-deficient cancer.

The chain carries TRBV5-5 and TRBJ1-3, with D unresolved. Germline-derived CDR1 and CDR2 are SGHKS and YYEKEE (reference sequence). This CDR3 is 15 amino acids long. V was trimmed by 6 bases and J by 0 bases, leaving 13 bases between them. The CDR3 is CASTADGYSGNTIYF. CDR3 in DNA: TGTGCCAGCACCGCGGACGGCTACTCTGGAAACACCATATATTTT.

The chain employs TRBV6-6 and TRBJ2-5, with a weak D call TRBD1 (6 bases). The CDR3 spans 15 residues. The V gene lost 5 bases and the J gene lost 3 bases, with 16 bases spanning the gap. Per the germline V gene, CDR1 is MNHNY and CDR2 is SVGAGI (reference sequence). CDR3 sequence (DNA): TGTGCCAGCAGTCGACCGACAGGAAGAGAAGAGACCCAGTACTTC. Its protein product is CASSRPTGREETQYF.

J is TRBJ1-2 and V is TRBV9; TRBD1 agrees at 9 bases. V gave up 3 bases and J gave up 3 bases; unmatched junction bases: 3. This CDR3 is built from 14 residues. CDR1 and CDR2 (germline): SGDLS, YYNGEE. The CDR3 reads CASSERTGDYGYTF. The DNA for the CDR3 is TGTGCCAGCAGCGAGCGGACAGGGGACTATGGCTACACCTTC.

V is TRBV29-1 and J is TRBJ2-7; 9 nucleotides align to TRBD1. Losses at the gene ends were 3 bases for V and 1 base for J; bases not matched to a gene: 7. CDR3 length: 15 residues. Germline CDR1 and CDR2: SQVTM and ANQGSEA. CDR3 in DNA: TGCAGCGTTGACCGTAGGGACAGGGATTCCTACGAGCAGTACTTC. Translating it yields CSVDRRDRDSYEQYF.

The J gene is TRBJ2-7, the V gene TRBV5-6; D perhaps matches TRBD2 (6 bases). The V gene lost 4 bases and the J gene lost 2 bases, with 13 bases spanning the gap. CDR3 length equals 14 residues. The V gene's germline CDR1 is SGHDT and CDR2 YYEEEE. CDR3 protein: CASSGLGEAYEQYF. The CDR3 DNA reads as TGTGCCAGCAGCGGTCTTGGGGAGGCCTACGAGCAGTACTTC.